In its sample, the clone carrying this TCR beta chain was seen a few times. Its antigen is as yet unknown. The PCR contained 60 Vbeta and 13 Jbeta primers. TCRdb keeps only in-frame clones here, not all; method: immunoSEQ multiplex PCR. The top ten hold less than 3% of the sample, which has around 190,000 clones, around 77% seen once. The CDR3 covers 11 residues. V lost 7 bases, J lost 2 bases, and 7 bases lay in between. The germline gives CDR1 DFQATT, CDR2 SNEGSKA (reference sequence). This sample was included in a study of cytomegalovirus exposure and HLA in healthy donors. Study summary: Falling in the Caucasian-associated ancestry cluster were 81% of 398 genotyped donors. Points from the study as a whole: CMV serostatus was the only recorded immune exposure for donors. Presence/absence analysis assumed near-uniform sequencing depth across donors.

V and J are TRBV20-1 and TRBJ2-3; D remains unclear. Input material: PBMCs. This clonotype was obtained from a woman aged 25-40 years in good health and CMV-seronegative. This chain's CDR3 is CSVQSTDTQYF. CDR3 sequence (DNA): TGCAGTGTCCAATCCACAGATACGCAGTATTTT.